Reported below is one T cell receptor (beta chain). This entry is derived from a study of OX40 agonist ivuxolimab in advanced cancers. The repertoire was sequenced with immunoSEQ multiplex PCR; TCRdb's copy has only in-frame clones and lacks some. The repertoire has 69,000 or so clones, 85% of them found once; the top ten carry around 0.5%. Germline loops: CDR1 LGHNA, CDR2 YSLEER. V lost 1 base and J lost 4, with 12 bases in between. This CDR3 spans 15 amino acids. The source of this sequence is an adult with an advanced solid tumor such as melanoma, head and neck, liver or kidney cancer. The material sequenced was CD4+ or CD8+ T cells sorted from blood, taken in a trial of the OX40 agonist ivuxolimab. The chain employs TRBV4-3 and TRBJ2-3, with D possibly matching TRBD2 (7 bases). This CDR3 is CASSQGGGGPDTQYF. CDR3 coding DNA: TGCGCCAGCAGCCAAGGTGGGGGGGGCCCAGATACGCAGTATTTT.